Below, 29 T cell receptor beta chains from the same sample are listed, as sequenced in a study of vaccination and CD4 T cells after COVID-19. Antigens for these TCRs are unknown. Oncomine TCR Beta short-read sequencing was applied to DNA from cultured CD4+ T cells. TCRdb itself ran the PCR reads through MiXCR, one entry per CDR3 protein. The sample lists around 19,000 distinct CDR3 sequences, roughly half occurring once. Treatment here: roughly nine-day PBMC culture with coronavirus spike peptide pools or control peptides (ViraFEST assay). Sequencing was done on a sample of CD4+ T cells from blood, cultured in vitro. The source is a human donor who had recovered from COVID-19.

The chain has TRBV28 and TRBJ2-3; D is undetermined. Germline CDR1 reads MDHEN; CDR2 reads SYDVKM. Between the trimmed V and J ends, which lost 8 bases and 2 bases, there was a span of 8 bases. This CDR3 spans 12 amino acids. CDR3 nucleotides: TGTGCCAGCTCACGCTACACAGATACGCAGTATTTT. Amino acids: CASSRYTDTQYF.

This clonotype was seen a handful of times. The chain employs TRBV19 and TRBJ2-7; 8 bases agree with TRBD1. V lost 6 bases and J lost 6; bases outside the gene matches: 10. The length of the CDR3 is 14 residues. The germline V gene has CDR1 LNHDA and CDR2 SQIVND (reference sequence). This chain's CDR3 is CASRKTGAPSEQYF. The DNA for the CDR3 is TGTGCCAGTAGGAAGACAGGGGCCCCGAGCGAGCAGTACTTC.

The chain couples TRBV28 to TRBJ2-7; 9 bases fit TRBD1. The length of the CDR3 is 12 residues. Germline values: CDR1 MDHEN, CDR2 SYDVKM. With V trimmed by 8 bases and J by 1 base, 0 bases remained unmatched. CDR3 loop: CASGQGSYEQYF. CDR3 in DNA: TGTGCCAGCGGACAGGGGTCCTACGAGCAGTACTTC.

CDR3 sequence: CSVKRGVNEQFF. The CDR3 DNA follows: TGCAGTGTAAAGAGGGGAGTAAATGAGCAGTTCTTC. The rearrangement links TRBV20-1 to TRBJ2-1; either TRBD1 or TRBD2 may supply D (5 bases each). V gave up 7 bases and J gave up 7 bases, with 14 bases separating them. Germline V gene lookup returns CDR1 DFQATT and CDR2 SNEGSKA (reference sequence). This CDR3 has 12 residues.

The chain joins TRBV20-1 to TRBJ2-5; 9 nucleotides line up with TRBD2. Trimming at V came to 2 bases and at J to 3 bases, leaving 1 base not matched to a gene. The CDR3 is 13 residues long. Germline V gene lookup returns CDR1 DFQATT and CDR2 SNEGSKA (reference sequence). In DNA, the CDR3 is TGCAGTGCTAGACTAGCGGGGAAAGAGACCCAGTACTTC. It yields the protein CSARLAGKETQYF.

The rearrangement uses TRBV19 and TRBJ1-5; no reliable D call. V lost 2 bases, J lost 0 bases, and 5 bases lay in between. The CDR3 consists of 14 residues. Germline loops: CDR1 LNHDA, CDR2 SQIVND (reference sequence). This CDR3 reads CASSIQRSNQPQHF. CDR3 DNA: TGTGCCAGTAGTATACAGCGTAGCAATCAGCCCCAGCATTTT.

The chain carries TRBV7-9 and TRBJ1-1; D remains ambiguous. Per germline, CDR1 SEHNR and CDR2 FQNEAQ (reference sequence). Trimming removed 3 bases at V and 5 bases at J, with 13 bases between. CDR3 length equals 14 residues. In DNA form, the CDR3 reads TGTGCCAGCAGCTTTGAGGACTCGGGGACTGAAGCTTTCTTT. Translated, it gives CASSFEDSGTEAFF. The full variable domain, with the rest looked up from reference TRBV7-9 and TRBJ1-1, is DTGVSQNPRHKITKRGQNVTFRCDPISEHNRLYWYRQTLGQGPEFLTYFQNEAQLEKSRLLSDRFSAERPKGSFSTLEIQRTEQGDSAMYLCASSFEDSGTEAFFGQGTRLTVV.

J is TRBJ1-1 and V is TRBV20-1; a possible D gene is TRBD1 (5 bases). Germline V CDR1 and CDR2: DFQATT, SNEGSKA (reference sequence). The CDR3 consists of 13 residues. Trimming took off 0 bases at V and 10 bases at J, with 15 bases between the two ends. The CDR3 loop reads CSARDAGEEGAFF. The CDR3 DNA reads TGCAGTGCTAGAGATGCGGGGGAGGAAGGAGCTTTCTTT.

This rearrangement joins TRBV6-5 to TRBJ1-6; 8 bases map to TRBD1. The CDR3 is made up of 16 amino acids. The J segment lost 6 bases and the V segment lost 2 bases, leaving 6 bases of the junction unmatched. Germline V gene sequence: CDR1 MNHEY, CDR2 SVGAGI. CDR3 residues: CASSYRRTGLNSPLHF. CDR3 in DNA: TGTGCCAGCAGTTACCGCAGGACAGGGCTTAATTCACCCCTCCACTTT.

V usage is TRBV11-2 and J usage is TRBJ2-3, with 8 bases matching TRBD2. The trim removed 5 bases at V and 1 base at J, leaving 5 bases unmatched. Per the germline V gene, CDR1 is SGHAT and CDR2 is FQNNGV. CDR3 length: 15 residues. The CDR3 loop is CASSRGGPGTDTQYF. The CDR3, as DNA: TGTGCCAGCAGCCGGGGGGGGCCCGGCACAGATACGCAGTATTTT.

This chain uses TRBV28 with TRBJ2-7, with 10 positions matching TRBD1. This CDR3 is built from 13 residues. Trimming cost V 7 bases and J 1 base; bases outside gene matches: 1. Germline V gene data show CDR1 as MDHEN and CDR2 as SYDVKM. The CDR3: CASKGQGSYEQYF. CDR3 bases: TGTGCCAGCAAGGGACAGGGGTCCTACGAGCAGTACTTC.

This clonotype was detected only a few times. The chain employs TRBV20-1 and TRBJ1-6; D is unclear. Germline CDR1 and CDR2: DFQATT and SNEGSKA (reference sequence). The V end lost 4 bases, the J end lost 7 bases, and 8 bases lay between the germline ends. The CDR3 length is 12 residues. The CDR3 here is CSATTTNSPLHF. CDR3 nucleotide sequence: TGCAGTGCTACCACAACCAATTCACCCCTCCACTTT.

This rearrangement joins TRBV19 to TRBJ1-1, with no clear D. The CDR3 totals 12 residues. Germline V CDR1 and CDR2: LNHDA, SQIVND (reference sequence). V was cut by 7 bases and J by 3 bases, with 9 bases left in between. Here the CDR3 reads CASKQKDTEAFF. CDR3 nucleotides: TGTGCCAGTAAACAGAAGGACACTGAAGCTTTCTTT. The variable domain in full, with the rest retrieved from reference TRBV19 and TRBJ1-1, is DGGITQSPKYLFRKEGQNVTLSCEQNLNHDAMYWYRQDPGQGLRLIYYSQIVNDFQKGDIAEGYSVSREKKESFPLTVTSAQKNPTAFYLCASKQKDTEAFFGQGTRLTVV.

CDR3 bases: TGCAGTGCTCAGGCGGCCAGGGGGAATAATTCACCCCTCCACTTT. It codes for CSAQAARGNNSPLHF. The chain uses TRBV20-1 and TRBJ1-6; 7 nucleotides align to TRBD1. Trimming cost V 5 bases and J 5 bases; bases outside gene matches: 9. Germline V gives CDR1 DFQATT, CDR2 SNEGSKA (reference sequence). This CDR3 has 15 amino acids.

This chain links TRBV2 with TRBJ1-5; 9 bases align to TRBD1. Germline CDR1 SNHLY, CDR2 FYNNEI. The CDR3 sequence is 15 residues long. J lost 3 bases, V lost 7 bases, and 7 bases had no gene match. CDR3 sequence (DNA): TGTGCCAGCAACAGGGGGCCCGGGGTCAATCAGCCCCAGCATTTT. This gives the protein CASNRGPGVNQPQHF.

This chain uses TRBV20-1 with TRBJ2-1, with 8 bases lining up with TRBD2. This CDR3 contains 17 residues. Germline loops: CDR1 DFQATT, CDR2 SNEGSKA (reference sequence). V lost 0 bases and J lost 7; bases outside the gene matches: 14. CDR3 in amino acids: CSARDLAGFFQRNEQFF. The CDR3 coding sequence is TGCAGTGCTAGAGATTTAGCGGGGTTTTTTCAGCGGAATGAGCAGTTCTTC.

The rearrangement joins TRBV29-1 to TRBJ1-5; D is perhaps TRBD1 (6 bases). CDR1 is SQVTM and CDR2 is ANQGSEA in the germline V gene. This CDR3 contains 12 residues. V was shortened by 7 bases and J by 4 bases, with 11 bases between the two germline ends. The CDR3 sequence is CSAGTGNQPQHF. The CDR3 DNA is TGCAGCGCAGGAACAGGGAATCAGCCCCAGCATTTT. Complete variable domain (other parts from reference TRBV29-1 and TRBJ1-5): SAVISQKPSRDICQRGTSLTIQCQVDSQVTMMFWYRQQPGQSLTLIATANQGSEATYESGFVIDKFPISRPNLTFSTLTVSNMSPEDSSIYLCSAGTGNQPQHFGDGTRLSIL.

This clonotype was recorded a few times. This chain uses TRBV6-2 or TRBV6-3 with TRBJ1-2; 9 bases line up with TRBD1. Germline CDR1 reads MNHEY; CDR2 reads SVGEGT. Trimming removed 6 bases from V and 8 bases from J; junction bases left unmatched: 7. This CDR3 region has 13 residues. As DNA, the CDR3 is TGTGCCAGCAGGCCGGGACAGGGTTACGGCTACACCTTC. Protein: CASRPGQGYGYTF.

The rearrangement uses TRBV11-3 and TRBJ1-2, with D hard to call. Deletions cut 0 bases from V and 3 bases from J, with 8 bases between. This CDR3 has 14 residues. The V gene's germline CDR1 is SGHNT and CDR2 YENEEA. The CDR3 nucleotides are TGTGCCAGCAGCTTAGATTTACATGACTATGGCTACACCTTC. This sequence encodes CASSLDLHDYGYTF.

This chain uses TRBV2 with TRBJ2-4, with a tentative D call TRBD1 (6 bases). The CDR3 totals 13 residues. Germline-derived CDR1 and CDR2 are SNHLY and FYNNEI. V was trimmed by 1 base and J by 11 bases, leaving 12 bases between them. CDR3 region: CASSEVARGVQYF. CDR3 nucleotides: TGTGCCAGCAGTGAAGTAGCCAGGGGCGTTCAGTACTTC.

This rearrangement joins TRBV12-3 or TRBV12-4 to TRBJ2-2; TRBD1 agrees at 7 bases. Trimming at V came to 7 bases and at J to 6 bases, leaving 8 bases not matched to a gene. CDR3 length: 14 residues. The CDR3 is CASIKDRMSGELFF. CDR3 DNA sequence: TGTGCCAGCATCAAGGACAGGATGTCCGGGGAGCTGTTTTTT.

The V call is TRBV5-1, the J call TRBJ2-5, with D hard to call. Deletions cut 3 bases from V and 1 base from J, with 13 bases between. The CDR3 extends over 15 amino acids. From germline, CDR1 is SGHRS and CDR2 YFSETQ. The CDR3 DNA follows: TGCGCCAGCAGCTCCGGGCCACCGAGCCAAGAGACCCAGTACTTC. Translating gives CASSSGPPSQETQYF.

This clonotype was seen just once. The chain combines TRBV7-9 with TRBJ2-2; 7 bases map to TRBD1. CDR3 length: 14 amino acids. Germline values: CDR1 SEHNR, CDR2 FQNEAQ (reference sequence). V lost 5 bases to trimming and J lost 4 bases; unmatched junction nucleotides: 4. The CDR3 here is CASSRDRLTGELFF. CDR3 DNA sequence: TGTGCCAGCAGCCGGGACAGACTCACCGGGGAGCTGTTTTTT.

The chain uses TRBV11-3 and TRBJ2-2, with D possibly TRBD2 on 7 matching bases. This CDR3 region has 15 residues. In germline, CDR1 is SGHNT, CDR2 YENEEA. Trimming took 3 bases from V and 5 from J, leaving 13 bases between them. This CDR3 is CASSFGRGRTGELFF. DNA of the CDR3: TGTGCCAGCAGCTTCGGGCGGGGGCGTACCGGGGAGCTGTTTTTT.

The V and J genes are TRBV7-8 and TRBJ2-2; tentative D call: TRBD2 (5 bases). Germline V gene sequence: CDR1 SGHVS, CDR2 FQNEAQ. V was shortened by 4 bases and J by 1 base, with 13 bases between the two germline ends. CDR3 length: 16 amino acids. The CDR3 loop reads CASSSLRRENTGELFF. CDR3 DNA sequence: TGTGCCAGCAGCTCCCTCCGTCGGGAGAACACCGGGGAGCTGTTTTTT. The full variable domain, rest sourced from reference TRBV7-8 and TRBJ2-2, is GAGVSQSPRYKVAKRGQDVALRCDPISGHVSLFWYQQALGQGPEFLTYFQNEAQLDKSGLPSDRFFAERPEGSVSTLKIQRTQQEDSAVYLCASSSLRRENTGELFFGEGSRLTVL.

The gene calls are TRBV6-1 and TRBJ2-7, with D maybe TRBD1 (6 bases). This CDR3 has 13 residues. CDR1 MNHNS and CDR2 SASEGT come from the germline V gene. V was cut by 6 bases and J by 5 bases, with 14 bases left in between. The CDR3 DNA is TGTGCCAGCAGCCACCAGGGGACCCACGAGCAGTACTTC. It yields the protein CASSHQGTHEQYF.

The rearrangement uses TRBV6-1 and TRBJ2-7; a weak D match, TRBD2 (7 bases). CDR3 length: 15 residues. The V gene lost 9 bases and the J gene lost 4 bases, with 22 bases spanning the gap. Germline V CDR1 and CDR2: MNHNS, SASEGT. The CDR3 reads CASTGGAVGTYEQYF. DNA for the CDR3: TGTGCCAGTACTGGGGGGGCGGTGGGAACTTACGAGCAGTACTTC.

This chain uses TRBV25-1 with TRBJ1-6; D not resolved. This CDR3 has 16 amino acids. The germline V and J ends were trimmed by 2 bases and 0 bases, with 8 bases remaining between them. Germline V gives CDR1 MGHDK, CDR2 SYGVNS. The CDR3 spells CASSEGISSYNSPLHF. Here the CDR3 DNA reads TGTGCCAGCAGTGAAGGCATAAGCTCCTATAATTCACCCCTCCACTTT.

This clonotype was seen a few times. The chain links TRBV2 to TRBJ2-2; 8 bases align to TRBD1. Per germline, CDR1 SNHLY and CDR2 FYNNEI. V lost 7 bases and J lost 0; bases outside the gene matches: 7. CDR3 size: 16 residues. As DNA, the CDR3 is TGTGCCAGCACCCCTCGGACAGGGACGAACACCGGGGAGCTGTTTTTT. It translates to CASTPRTGTNTGELFF.